This T cell receptor (beta chain) was retrieved from a study of neurological immune-mediated disorders. This clonotype was recorded many times. The V gene's germline CDR1 is DFQATT and CDR2 SNEGSKA (reference sequence). The CDR3 runs 14 residues. V lost 4 bases and J 4 bases, leaving 14 bases between the germline ends. One entry per CDR3 protein, called by TCRdb with MiXCR from the 5' RACE reads. The sample has 45,000 to 65,000 distinct CDR3 sequences; approximately 3.3% are singletons. Unsorted libraries were prepared from 2 million PBMCs held at -80 C. The chain joins TRBV20-1 to TRBJ1-5, with D perhaps TRBD1 (5 bases). The receptor comes from a middle-aged man with multiple sclerosis. Sequencing used PBMCs. The CDR3 spells CSATSLGGNQPQHF. CDR3 DNA: TGCAGTGCTACGTCCCTCGGGGGTAATCAGCCCCAGCATTTT.